Sequencing of this T cell receptor beta chain was carried out in a study of CD4 T cells in relation to SARS-CoV-2 and coronaviruses. As regards this clone: As yet, its antigen is unknown.

The unexposed donors gave CD4+ T cells in about 2010-2019, prior to COVID-19. CD4+ T cells were isolated from the cells after less than 13 days of culture. Unexposed-donor CD4+ T cells were probed with SARS-CoV-2 S/N and four cold-coronavirus spikes, cells permitting. Measured with immunoSEQ multiplex PCR; TCRdb has only the in-frame clones, and not every one. The sample shows 25,000 or so clones, around three quarters of them seen only once. CDR3 length: 14 amino acids. With V trimmed by 4 bases and J by 7 bases, 7 bases remained unmatched. The germline V gene encodes CDR1 SNHLY and CDR2 FYNNEI. Notes on the study in general: The cross-reactivity analysis covered only spike protein, not other viral proteins.

The chain recombines TRBV2 with TRBJ2-1, with 7 bases matching TRBD2. Material for sequencing was CD4+ T cells from PBMCs, cultured in vitro. The clonotype was recovered from a human donor in good health. Here the CDR3 reads CASSVERDVNEQFF. The DNA for the CDR3 is TGTGCCAGCAGTGTGGAGCGGGATGTGAATGAGCAGTTCTTC.